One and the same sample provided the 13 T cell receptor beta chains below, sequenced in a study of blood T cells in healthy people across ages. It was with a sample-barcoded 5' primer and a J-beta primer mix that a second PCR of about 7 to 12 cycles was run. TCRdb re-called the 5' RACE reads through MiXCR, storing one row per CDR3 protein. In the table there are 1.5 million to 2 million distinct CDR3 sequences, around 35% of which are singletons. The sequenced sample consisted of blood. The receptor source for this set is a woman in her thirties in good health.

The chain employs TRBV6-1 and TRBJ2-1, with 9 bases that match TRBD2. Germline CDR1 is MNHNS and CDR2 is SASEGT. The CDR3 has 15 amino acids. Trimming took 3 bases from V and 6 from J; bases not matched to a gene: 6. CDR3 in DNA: TGTGCCAGCAGTGATGTAGCGGGGGTTGTCAATGAGCAGTTCTTC. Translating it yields CASSDVAGVVNEQFF.

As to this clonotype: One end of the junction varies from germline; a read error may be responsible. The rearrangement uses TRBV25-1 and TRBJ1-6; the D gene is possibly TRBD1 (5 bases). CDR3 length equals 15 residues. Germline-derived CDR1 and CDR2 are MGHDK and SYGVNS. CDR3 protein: CACSATGTGNSPLHF. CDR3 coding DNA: TGTGCCTGCAGCGCTACCGGGACGGGAAATTCACCCCTCCACTTT.

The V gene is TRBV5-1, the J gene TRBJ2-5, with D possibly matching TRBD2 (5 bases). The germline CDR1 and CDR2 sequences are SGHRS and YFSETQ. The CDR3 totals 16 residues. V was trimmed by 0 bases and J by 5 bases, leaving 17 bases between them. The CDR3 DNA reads TGCGCCAGCAGCTTGGAGAGGGCGGACCTTGGCGAGACCCAGTACTTC. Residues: CASSLERADLGETQYF.

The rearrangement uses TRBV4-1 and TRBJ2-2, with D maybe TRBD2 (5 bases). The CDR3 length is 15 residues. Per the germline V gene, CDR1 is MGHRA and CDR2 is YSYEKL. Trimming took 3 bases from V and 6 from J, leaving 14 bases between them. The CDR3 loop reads CASSHPSRRPGELFF. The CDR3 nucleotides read TGCGCCAGCAGCCACCCTTCACGGAGGCCCGGGGAGCTGTTTTTT.

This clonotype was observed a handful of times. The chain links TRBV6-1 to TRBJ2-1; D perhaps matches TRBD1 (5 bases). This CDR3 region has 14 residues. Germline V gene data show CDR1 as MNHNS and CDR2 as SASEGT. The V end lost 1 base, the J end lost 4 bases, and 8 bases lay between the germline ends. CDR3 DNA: TGTGCCAGCAGTGAAGTTGACAGATACAATGAGCAGTTCTTC. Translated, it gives CASSEVDRYNEQFF.

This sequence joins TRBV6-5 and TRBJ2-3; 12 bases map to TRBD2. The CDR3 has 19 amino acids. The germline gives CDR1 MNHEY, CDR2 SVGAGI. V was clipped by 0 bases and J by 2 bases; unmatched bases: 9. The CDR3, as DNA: TGTGCCAGCAGTTACTCGTACCTAGCGGGAGGGCCAGACACAGATACGCAGTATTTT. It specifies CASSYSYLAGGPDTDTQYF.

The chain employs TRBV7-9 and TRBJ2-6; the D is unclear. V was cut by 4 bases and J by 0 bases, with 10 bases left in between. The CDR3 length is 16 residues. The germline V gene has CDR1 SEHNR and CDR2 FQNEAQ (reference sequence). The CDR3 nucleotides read TGTGCCAGCAGCTCAACCATGCTCTCTGGGGCCAACGTCCTGACTTTC. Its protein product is CASSSTMLSGANVLTF.

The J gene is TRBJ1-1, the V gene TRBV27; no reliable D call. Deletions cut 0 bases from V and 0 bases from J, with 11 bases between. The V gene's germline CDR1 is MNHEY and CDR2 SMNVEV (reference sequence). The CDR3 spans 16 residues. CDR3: CASSLSRNTMNTEAFF. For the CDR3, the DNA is TGTGCCAGCAGTTTATCGCGGAATACTATGAACACTGAAGCTTTCTTT.

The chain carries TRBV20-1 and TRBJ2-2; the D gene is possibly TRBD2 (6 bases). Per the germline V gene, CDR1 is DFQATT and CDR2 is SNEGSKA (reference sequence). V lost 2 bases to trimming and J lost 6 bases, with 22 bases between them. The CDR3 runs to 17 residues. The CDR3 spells CSARSPSDYSVAGELFF. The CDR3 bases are TGCAGTGCTAGAAGCCCTTCGGACTATTCCGTCGCCGGGGAGCTGTTTTTT.

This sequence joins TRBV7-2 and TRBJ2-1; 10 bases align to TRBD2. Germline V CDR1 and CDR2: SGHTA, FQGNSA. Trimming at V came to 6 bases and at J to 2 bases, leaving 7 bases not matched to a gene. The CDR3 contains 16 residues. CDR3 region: CASRRGGLATYNEQFF. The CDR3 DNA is TGTGCCAGCAGGCGAGGGGGACTAGCGACCTACAATGAGCAGTTCTTC.

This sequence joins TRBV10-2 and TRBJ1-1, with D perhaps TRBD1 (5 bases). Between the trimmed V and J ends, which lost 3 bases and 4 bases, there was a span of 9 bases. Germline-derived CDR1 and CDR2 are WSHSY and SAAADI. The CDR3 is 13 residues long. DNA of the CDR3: TGCGCCAGCAGTGATCCGGGGGGCACTGAAGCTTTCTTT. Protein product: CASSDPGGTEAFF.

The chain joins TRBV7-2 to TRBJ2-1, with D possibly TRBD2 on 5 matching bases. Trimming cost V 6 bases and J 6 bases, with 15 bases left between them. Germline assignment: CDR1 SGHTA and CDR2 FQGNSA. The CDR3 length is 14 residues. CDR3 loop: CASSRGLSGNEQFF. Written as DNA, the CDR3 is TGTGCCAGCAGTAGAGGACTCTCCGGCAATGAGCAGTTCTTC.

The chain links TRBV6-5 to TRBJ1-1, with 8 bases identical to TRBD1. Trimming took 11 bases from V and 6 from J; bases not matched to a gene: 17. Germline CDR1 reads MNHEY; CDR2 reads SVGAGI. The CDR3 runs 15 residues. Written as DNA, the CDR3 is TGTGCCTCCCTAGCTGGGACAGGTCCCTTGGCTGAAGCTTTCTTT. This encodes CASLAGTGPLAEAFF.